This T cell receptor beta chain was retrieved from a study of cytomegalovirus exposure and HLA in healthy donors. Amplification used 60 Vbeta primers and 13 Jbeta primers. Assay used: immunoSEQ multiplex PCR; TCRdb lists only in-frame clones, some missing. The sample includes 130,000 or so clones, 8% to 9.5% of them seen just once. CDR1 is MDHEN and CDR2 is SYDVKM in the germline V gene. The length of the CDR3 is 17 residues. V lost 7 bases to trimming and J lost 0 bases; unmatched junction nucleotides: 9. This clone was observed a handful of times. Sequencing input: PBMCs. This sequence joins TRBV28 and TRBJ2-1; 10 nucleotides align to TRBD2. The receptor was derived from a middle-aged man in good health and CMV-seronegative. CDR3 coding DNA: TGTGCCAGCACGTCTAGCGGGGGTCCGAGCTCCTACAATGAGCAGTTCTTC. Encoded protein: CASTSSGGPSSYNEQFF.